This entry lists 29 T cell receptor beta chains sequenced from one sample in a study of T-cell memory formation after mild COVID-19. TCRdb ran MiXCR on the 5' RACE reads and lists one entry per CDR3 protein. The table lists 380,000 or so distinct CDR3 sequences, 14% of them singletons. The specimen sequenced was PBMCs or a T cell subset sorted from them (not recorded which). All receptors come from a man in his late teens or twenties who had mild COVID-19 (a few samples of this study predate the infection). Cell type and time point are not known.

This clonotype was observed a few times. The chain couples TRBV7-9 to TRBJ2-5; 7 bases line up with TRBD1. This CDR3 region has 14 residues. J gave up 5 bases and V 3 bases, and 6 bases lay outside the gene matches. The germline V gene has CDR1 SEHNR and CDR2 FQNEAQ (reference sequence). CDR3: CASSFGQARETQYF. The CDR3 bases are TGTGCCAGCAGCTTCGGACAGGCTAGGGAGACCCAGTACTTC.

The genes are TRBV20-1 and TRBJ1-2; D uncertain. Germline assignment: CDR1 DFQATT and CDR2 SNEGSKA (reference sequence). Trimming stripped 6 bases from V and 7 bases from J, with 12 bases between. The CDR3 covers 11 residues. CDR3 DNA: TGCAGTGCCGTTGATCGGGGTGGCTACACCTTC. Protein sequence: CSAVDRGGYTF.

This chain joins TRBV5-1 and TRBJ1-4; 7 bases fit TRBD1. The CDR3 has 16 residues. After removal of 0 bases from V and 8 bases from J, the junction contained 10 bases not matched to a gene. Germline loops: CDR1 SGHRS, CDR2 YFSETQ. Here the CDR3 reads CASSLGVRQGWEKLFF. CDR3 sequence (DNA): TGCGCCAGCAGCTTGGGCGTACGACAGGGTTGGGAAAAACTGTTTTTT.

This clonotype came up a few times. The V call is TRBV11-2, the J call TRBJ2-2; TRBD2 agrees at 11 bases. The CDR3 loop spans 17 amino acids. The trim removed 4 bases at V and 6 bases at J, leaving 10 bases unmatched. Germline V lookup: CDR1 SGHAT, CDR2 FQNNGV. In DNA form, the CDR3 reads TGTGCCAGCAGCTCCTATAGACTAGCGGGGCAATCCGGGGAGCTGTTTTTT. Translated: CASSSYRLAGQSGELFF.

This chain joins TRBV7-3 and TRBJ2-5, with D maybe TRBD2 (6 bases). V dropped 5 bases and J dropped 4 bases, with 14 bases sitting between them. This CDR3 spans 14 amino acids. The V gene's germline CDR1 is SGHTA and CDR2 FQGTGA. In DNA form, the CDR3 reads TGTGCCAGCAGCACCGGGAAGGGAGGAGAGACCCAGTACTTC. Amino acid sequence: CASSTGKGGETQYF.

This clonotype came up many times. This chain links TRBV24-1 with TRBJ2-1; D is unclear. Germline V gene sequence: CDR1 KGHDR, CDR2 SFDVKD. This CDR3 contains 15 residues. V shed 4 bases and J shed 0 bases, with 9 bases lying between them. CDR3: CATSDGSYSYNEQFF. The CDR3 region has the DNA TGTGCCACCAGTGACGGCAGCTACTCCTACAATGAGCAGTTCTTC.

In this sample, this clonotype turned up many times. The V gene is TRBV29-1, the J gene TRBJ2-3; D not resolved. CDR3 length equals 13 residues. CDR1 SQVTM and CDR2 ANQGSEA come from the germline V gene. The ends were cut back, 3 bases at V and 3 bases at J, with 10 bases in the middle. CDR3 nucleotides: TGCAGCGTTGAGAATATACGGACAGATACGCAGTATTTT. Protein product: CSVENIRTDTQYF.

This clonotype has a handful of counts. The chain recombines TRBV4-3 with TRBJ2-5; D might be TRBD2 (5 bases). V gave up 0 bases and J gave up 5 bases, with 13 bases separating them. CDR3 size: 15 residues. CDR1 and CDR2 from the germline V gene are LGHNA and YSLEER. CDR3 sequence (DNA): TGCGCCAGCAGCCAAGATGGTATGGCGGGCGAGACCCAGTACTTC. Its translation is CASSQDGMAGETQYF.

This clonotype was seen repeatedly, ten times or more. The chain uses TRBV4-3 and TRBJ2-1; D may correspond to TRBD1 or TRBD2 (5 bases each). The CDR3 runs 17 residues. V lost 0 bases and J lost 3, with 15 bases in between. Germline V CDR1 and CDR2: LGHNA, YSLEER. The CDR3 region has the DNA TGCGCCAGCAGCCAAGACTTCCCGGGACGTAACTACAATGAGCAGTTCTTC. This sequence encodes CASSQDFPGRNYNEQFF.

CDR3 sequence: CASTDGLAGELFF. CDR3 nucleotides: TGTGCCAGCACCGATGGACTAGCGGGGGAGCTGTTTTTT. V and J are TRBV7-3 and TRBJ2-2; TRBD2 agrees at 9 bases. The V segment lost 7 bases and the J segment 8 bases; nucleotides outside the gene matches: 5. The CDR3 runs to 13 residues. Germline V CDR1 and CDR2: SGHTA, FQGTGA. The full variable domain, completed using reference TRBV7-3 and TRBJ2-2, is GAGVSQTPSNKVTEKGKYVELRCDPISGHTALYWYRQSLGQGPEFLIYFQGTGAADDSGLPNDRFFAVRPEGSVSTLKIQRTERGDSAVYLCASTDGLAGELFFGEGSRLTVL.

The V gene is TRBV20-1, the J gene TRBJ1-1; possible D gene TRBD1, 6 bases. The CDR3 loop spans 11 amino acids. Germline CDR1 and CDR2: DFQATT and SNEGSKA (reference sequence). V dropped 3 bases and J dropped 9 bases, with 11 bases sitting between them. CDR3 protein: CSARGGLQAFF. DNA of the CDR3: TGCAGTGCTAGGGGGGGGCTCCAAGCTTTCTTT.

This clonotype was picked up many times. The chain links TRBV5-6 to TRBJ2-3; D is perhaps TRBD2 (6 bases). The length of the CDR3 is 14 residues. V gave up 0 bases and J gave up 2 bases, with 7 bases separating them. Germline V gives CDR1 SGHDT, CDR2 YYEEEE. In DNA, the CDR3 is TGTGCCAGCAGCTTGGCGGGGGTCACAGATACGCAGTATTTT. It yields the protein CASSLAGVTDTQYF.

In this sample, this clonotype turned up a few times. The chain couples TRBV4-1 to TRBJ2-2; TRBD1 aligns across 12 bases. The trim removed 4 bases at V and 7 bases at J, leaving 16 bases unmatched. This CDR3 is 19 amino acids long. From germline, CDR1 is MGHRA and CDR2 YSYEKL. CDR3 sequence reads: CASSRPGTGGAGHGGELFF. The CDR3, as DNA: TGCGCCAGCAGCCGACCCGGGACAGGGGGCGCGGGCCACGGCGGGGAGCTGTTTTTT.

The gene calls are TRBV5-1 and TRBJ2-5, with TRBD2 matching 10 bases. J gave up 3 bases and V 1 base, and 3 bases lay outside the gene matches. Germline CDR1 SGHRS, CDR2 YFSETQ. The CDR3 sequence is 15 residues long. The CDR3 nucleotides read TGCGCCAGCAGCTTGATAAGCGGGGGGGAAGAGACCCAGTACTTC. This encodes CASSLISGGEETQYF.

The CDR3 loop reads CASSYSGTMNTEAFF. CDR3 sequence (DNA): TGTGCCAGCAGTTACTCAGGGACGATGAACACTGAAGCTTTCTTT. The J gene is TRBJ1-1, the V gene TRBV6-5; possibly TRBD1 for D (5 bases). This CDR3 has 15 amino acids. The V gene's germline CDR1 is MNHEY and CDR2 SVGAGI. V was shortened by 0 bases and J by 0 bases, with 8 bases between the two germline ends.

This clonotype was seen ten or more times. The rearrangement uses TRBV9 and TRBJ1-2; a possible D gene is TRBD1 (6 bases). Germline V gene sequence: CDR1 SGDLS, CDR2 YYNGEE. There are 17 residues in the CDR3. Trimming cost V 0 bases and J 3 bases, with 18 bases left between them. The CDR3 DNA reads as TGTGCCAGCAGCGTAGATCTGCGAGACAGGACCCACTATGGCTACACCTTC. This translates into CASSVDLRDRTHYGYTF.

The J gene is TRBJ2-5, the V gene TRBV6-1; D unresolved. The CDR3 extends over 14 amino acids. Germline loops: CDR1 MNHNS, CDR2 SASEGT. The V end lost 8 bases, the J end lost 1 base, and 14 bases lay between the germline ends. The CDR3 DNA sequence: TGTGCCAGCGAGCGAACTCGAAGCCAAGAGACCCAGTACTTC. It translates to CASERTRSQETQYF.

The chain recombines TRBV29-1 with TRBJ2-2; 11 nucleotides match TRBD1. CDR1 is SQVTM and CDR2 is ANQGSEA in the germline V gene. V was clipped by 4 bases and J by 4 bases; unmatched bases: 5. CDR3 length equals 15 residues. The CDR3 sequence is CSVGTGGVGTGELFF. The CDR3 coding sequence is TGCAGCGTTGGGACAGGGGGCGTAGGCACCGGGGAGCTGTTTTTT.

There are a few counts of this clonotype. V gene TRBV5-1 combines with J gene TRBJ1-2; no reliable D call. This CDR3 contains 15 residues. Germline V lookup: CDR1 SGHRS, CDR2 YFSETQ. Between the trimmed V and J ends, which lost 4 bases and 6 bases, there was a span of 19 bases. The CDR3 coding sequence is TGCGCCAGCAGCCCATCCCCGTTGAAGGGTGATGGCTACACCTTC. Its translation is CASSPSPLKGDGYTF.

This clonotype was observed a handful of times. This chain connects TRBV7-3 to TRBJ2-7; D unresolved. Trimming stripped 0 bases from V and 1 base from J, with 10 bases between. Germline V gene data show CDR1 as SGHTA and CDR2 as FQGTGA. CDR3 size: 15 residues. For the CDR3, the DNA is TGTGCCAGCAGCTTAACAAGGGAACAATCCTACGAGCAGTACTTC. Translating gives CASSLTREQSYEQYF.

V is TRBV15 and J is TRBJ2-7; D is uncertain. CDR3 length: 15 amino acids. The germline V gene has CDR1 LNHNV and CDR2 YYDKDF (reference sequence). The ends were cut back, 5 bases at V and 0 bases at J, with 14 bases in the middle. The DNA of the CDR3 is TGTGCCACCAGCTCCCGGACGTTCAGCTCCTACGAGCAGTACGTC. This codes for CATSSRTFSSYEQYV.

The table lists this clonotype with many counts. The CDR3 DNA reads TGTGCCAGCAGTTTGGGACGGCCTAATGAAAAACTGTTTTTT. Translated, it gives CASSLGRPNEKLFF. V gene TRBV6-5 combines with J gene TRBJ1-4; D perhaps matches TRBD1 (5 bases). CDR3 length: 14 amino acids. Deletions cut 4 bases from V and 3 bases from J, with 9 bases between. Germline V gives CDR1 MNHEY, CDR2 SVGAGI.

The sample holds a few counts of this clonotype. This chain joins TRBV28 and TRBJ1-5; D ambiguous. This CDR3 contains 15 residues. Trimming took off 11 bases at V and 6 bases at J, with 23 bases between the two ends. In germline, CDR1 is MDHEN, CDR2 SYDVKM. The CDR3 DNA is TGTGCCTCCTCGGCCGGTTCTAATATTGGTCAGCCCCAGCATTTT. Its protein product is CASSAGSNIGQPQHF.

The chain joins TRBV6-5 to TRBJ2-5, with TRBD1 identical over 7 bases. V trimming: 6 bases; J trimming: 2 bases; junction bases outside the gene matches: 15. The germline V gene encodes CDR1 MNHEY and CDR2 SVGAGI. This CDR3 comprises 17 residues. CDR3 residues: CASRPRLGQRFQETQYF. CDR3 bases: TGTGCCAGCAGACCACGACTGGGACAGAGGTTTCAAGAGACCCAGTACTTC.

This clonotype has just a few counts. The chain is built from TRBV7-9 and TRBJ2-1, with a weak D call TRBD1 (5 bases). CDR1 and CDR2 (germline): SEHNR, FQNEAQ (reference sequence). The CDR3 consists of 13 residues. V dropped 2 bases and J dropped 5 bases, with 7 bases sitting between them. CDR3 in amino acids: CASSLNRNNEQFF. CDR3 coding DNA: TGTGCCAGCAGCTTAAACAGGAACAATGAGCAGTTCTTC.

The rearrangement links TRBV7-3 to TRBJ1-1, with 11 bases aligning to TRBD1. Germline-derived CDR1 and CDR2 are SGHTA and FQGTGA. The CDR3 has 19 residues. Unmatched junction bases numbered 19, after V lost 5 bases and J lost 5 bases. The CDR3 is CASSPDRGPNRRGRTEAFF. DNA of the CDR3: TGTGCCAGCAGCCCGGACAGGGGGCCTAATAGAAGGGGTAGGACTGAAGCTTTCTTT.

J is TRBJ2-3 and V is TRBV18; D is possibly TRBD1 (6 bases). The germline CDR1 and CDR2 sequences are KGHSH and LQKENI. The CDR3 is 15 residues long. The ends were cut back, 4 bases at V and 0 bases at J, with 11 bases in the middle. The CDR3: CASSRQQGSTDTQYF. As DNA, the CDR3 is TGTGCCAGCTCACGACAACAGGGTAGCACAGATACGCAGTATTTT.

The rearrangement joins TRBV5-1 to TRBJ2-3; D could derive from TRBD1 or TRBD2 (5 bases each). The V end was cut by 2 bases, the J end by 2 bases, with 18 bases between. From germline, CDR1 is SGHRS and CDR2 YFSETQ. The CDR3 loop spans 17 amino acids. For the CDR3, the DNA is TGCGCCAGCAGCTTCGGTTTTTTAACGGGGCACACAGATACGCAGTATTTT. Translated: CASSFGFLTGHTDTQYF.

This clonotype qualifies as large. V usage is TRBV9 and J usage is TRBJ2-1; 8 bases line up with TRBD2. Per the germline V gene, CDR1 is SGDLS and CDR2 is YYNGEE. This CDR3 is built from 17 residues. V trimming: 4 bases; J trimming: 4 bases; junction bases outside the gene matches: 13. DNA for the CDR3: TGTGCCAGCAGCCCCGGAGGAGTCGGCGGGGGGTACAATGAGCAGTTCTTC. It specifies CASSPGGVGGGYNEQFF.